This is a list of T cell receptor beta chains from one sample in a study of T cell repertoires in cytomegalovirus infection. Each CDR3 protein is one row after TCRdb ran MiXCR on the reads. The profile shows 550,000 to 850,000 distinct CDR3 sequences, around 31% of them singletons. Antigens of these TCRs are unknown. Here the sequenced sample was cultured PBMCs, taken from culture after CMV antigen stimulation. Source of these receptors: a human donor in good health (CMV status not recorded). Some clones in this sample may be carry-over from other donors' samples. CDR3s include the opening cysteine and the closing phenylalanine or tryptophan. The D gene is left open where the match is weak. The size entry is marked missing in some rows and otherwise reads once, few, many or a size class.

j_call | cdr3_length | clone_size | d_call | v_call | cdr3_nt | cdr3_aa
TRBJ2-7 | 14 | - | - | TRBV7-2 | TGTGCCAGCAGCTCCAACCCTATTAGCTACGAGCAGTACTTC | CASSSNPISYEQYF
TRBJ1-1 | 16 | few | - | TRBV28 | TGTGCCAGCAGTTTAGACCCGACAGTCCCGAGCACTGAAGCTTTCTTT | CASSLDPTVPSTEAFF
TRBJ2-1 | 14 | - | - | TRBV6-1 | TGTGCCAGCAAGACCCTACTCTCCTACAATGAGCAGTTCTTC | CASKTLLSYNEQFF
TRBJ2-1 | 14 | - | TRBD2 | TRBV12-5 | TGTGCTAGTGGTTCGGGGGGGGGGGGGAATGAGCAGTTTTTC | CASGSGGGGNEQFF
TRBJ2-7 | 14 | many | - | TRBV7-2 | TGTGCCAGCAGCTTACATTGGCCCTCCTACGAGCAGTACTTC | CASSLHWPSYEQYF
TRBJ2-3 | 15 | once | TRBD2 | TRBV10-3 | TGTGCCATCATGGAGACTAGCGGGGGCCTAGATACGCAGTATTTT | CAIMETSGGLDTQYF
TRBJ1-1 | 16 | - | TRBD1 | TRBV25-1 | TGTGCCAGCAGTGAAGGAACAGGGGGCCTGAACACTGAAGCTTTCTTT | CASSEGTGGLNTEAFF
TRBJ2-5 | 14 | - | - | TRBV6-6 | TGTGCCAGCAGTAGACAGGCGTCCCAAGAGACCCAGTACTTC | CASSRQASQETQYF
TRBJ2-5 | 15 | many | - | TRBV7-2 | TGTGCCAGCAGCCAGAATGAGGGGTACCAAGAGACCCAGTACTTC | CASSQNEGYQETQYF
TRBJ2-5 | 15 | - | - | TRBV7-9 | TGTGCCAGCAGCCACGACGGACGGTACCAAGAGACCCAGTACTTC | CASSHDGRYQETQYF
TRBJ1-3 | 19 | many | TRBD1 | TRBV7-8 | TGTGCCAGCAGCTCCGACAGGGGCTGGAGACAATCCTCTGGAAACACCATATATTTT | CASSSDRGWRQSSGNTIYF
TRBJ2-2 | 9 | - | - | TRBV6-6 | TGTGCCATCTACAGGGAACTGTTTTTT | CAIYRELFF
TRBJ2-7 | 14 | few | TRBD2 | TRBV20-1 | TGCAGTGCTCCCTTGCTCGGGGGGGCCTACGAGCAGTACTTC | CSAPLLGGAYEQYF
TRBJ2-4 | 14 | - | - | TRBV27 | TGTGCCAGCAGCGACCGAAACGGGAAAAACATTCAGTACTTC | CASSDRNGKNIQYF
TRBJ2-2 | 14 | - | TRBD2 | TRBV2 | TGTGCCAGCAAACGACTAGCCACGACCGGGGAGCTGTTTTTT | CASKRLATTGELFF
TRBJ1-5 | 14 | - | TRBD1 | TRBV19 | TGTGCCAGTAGTACCGGACAGGGGTGGAAGCCCCAGCATTTT | CASSTGQGWKPQHF
TRBJ2-1 | 14 | few | - | TRBV11-2 | TGTGCCAGCAACCGCGTGACTAGGGGATATGAGCAGTTCTTC | CASNRVTRGYEQFF
TRBJ1-4 | 16 | - | - | TRBV7-8 | TGTGCCAGCACCTTTGCGGTGGGGACGACTAATGAAAAACTGTTTTTT | CASTFAVGTTNEKLFF
TRBJ1-4 | 13 | - | - | TRBV20-1 | TGCAGTGCTAGAGATGGGGGAGATGAAAAACTGTTTTTT | CSARDGGDEKLFF
TRBJ2-5 | 15 | many | - | TRBV7-2 | TGTGCCAGCAGCTTACGGCGGGGAACGGGAGAGACCCAGTACTTC | CASSLRRGTGETQYF
TRBJ2-3 | 14 | many | - | TRBV7-2 | TGTGCCAGCAGCTTACAACCGGGGGCAGATACGCAGTATTTT | CASSLQPGADTQYF
TRBJ1-2 | 15 | - | - | TRBV28 | TGTGCCAGCAGTTCGGGGACAAGGGAAGGGGTAGGCTACACCTTC | CASSSGTREGVGYTF
TRBJ2-7 | 15 | many | TRBD2 | TRBV7-2 | TGTGCCAGCAGCTTGATTGCTAGCGGGGCCTACGAGCAGTACTTC | CASSLIASGAYEQYF
TRBJ1-6 | 13 | - | - | TRBV19 | TGTGCCACCAACCGGGAAGCGGATTCACCCCTCCACTTT | CATNREADSPLHF
TRBJ1-3 | 15 | - | TRBD1 | TRBV5-1 | TGCGCCAGCAATGATGGACAGGGCCCTGGAAACACCATATATTTT | CASNDGQGPGNTIYF
TRBJ1-4 | 15 | - | - | TRBV20-1 | TGCAGTGCTATTCCCCCGCAGGGGCACGCTGAAAAACTGTTTTTT | CSAIPPQGHAEKLFF
TRBJ2-2 | 16 | - | TRBD1 | TRBV4-1 | TGCGCCAGCAGCCAATTCCAGACAGGGTGGTCCGGGGAGCTGTTTTTT | CASSQFQTGWSGELFF
TRBJ2-2 | 17 | - | - | TRBV5-1 | TGCGCCAGCAGCGGTCAGGTTTTTAGTGTATCAACCGGGGAGCTGTTTTTT | CASSGQVFSVSTGELFF
TRBJ2-7 | 15 | - | - | TRBV19 | TGTGCCAGTAGTCCCCGACAGAGAATGGTGGACGAGCAGTACTTC | CASSPRQRMVDEQYF
TRBJ1-1 | 13 | - | - | TRBV14 | TGTGCCAGCAGCCAGAGCCGCGGCACTGAAGCTTTCTTT | CASSQSRGTEAFF
TRBJ2-1 | 14 | - | - | TRBV20-1 | TGCAGTGCTATGGAGCGCGTCTCCTACAATGAGCAGTTCTTC | CSAMERVSYNEQFF
TRBJ2-7 | 15 | - | - | TRBV6-2/TRBV6-3 | TGTGCCAGCAGAGTTACGGAAGGGATCCCCTACGAGCAGTACTTC | CASRVTEGIPYEQYF
TRBJ1-2 | 13 | - | - | TRBV2 | TGTGCCAGCAGTGAAGGCGGGGCCTATGGCTACACCTTC | CASSEGGAYGYTF
TRBJ1-1 | 9 | few | - | TRBV19 | TGTGCCAGTGGGCCACAAGCTTTCTTT | CASGPQAFF
TRBJ2-3 | 17 | - | TRBD2 | TRBV24-1 | TGTGCCACCAGTGACTCCAGGACTAGCGGGGACGTAGATACGCAGTATTTT | CATSDSRTSGDVDTQYF
TRBJ1-4 | 15 | few | - | TRBV7-9 | TGTGCCAGCAGCTTATTTACAGGGCCTAATGAAAAACTGTTTTTT | CASSLFTGPNEKLFF
TRBJ2-1 | 15 | many | - | TRBV7-8 | TGTGCCAGCAGACCCAGGTGGGGTGGGCTGAATGAGCAGTTCTTC | CASRPRWGGLNEQFF
TRBJ1-4 | 13 | few | - | TRBV5-1 | TGCGCCAGCAGCTCTTCGGCTGGTGAAAAACTGTTTTTT | CASSSSAGEKLFF
TRBJ2-7 | 14 | - | - | TRBV7-9 | TGTGCCAGCAGCTTAGGTGGCAGTACCTACGAGCAGTACTTC | CASSLGGSTYEQYF
TRBJ2-7 | 14 | - | - | TRBV19 | TGTGCCAGTAGTACGGGCAGCGCGACCTACGAGCAGTACTTC | CASSTGSATYEQYF
TRBJ2-7 | 14 | few | TRBD2 | TRBV12-3/TRBV12-4 | TGTGCCAGCAGTTTGGGACTAGCGGGAGTCGAGCAGTACTTC | CASSLGLAGVEQYF
TRBJ2-1 | 14 | many | TRBD2 | TRBV7-2 | TGTGCCAGCAGCCGGGGCGGGGGTTGGGTTGAGCAGTTCTTC | CASSRGGGWVEQFF
TRBJ2-1 | 18 | - | - | TRBV28 | TGTGCCAGCAGTTCCCCGGGAAGTGGGGTCGGAAGGTACAATGAGCAGTTCTTC | CASSSPGSGVGRYNEQFF
TRBJ1-1 | 19 | - | TRBD1 | TRBV4-1 | TGCGCCAGCAGCCCGGATCCGGGACAGGGTTCTTATTTGGGAACTGAAGCTTTCTTT | CASSPDPGQGSYLGTEAFF
TRBJ1-5 | 13 | many | - | TRBV7-2 | TGTGCCAGCAGCCCTGACACTAATCAGCCCCAGCATTTT | CASSPDTNQPQHF
TRBJ2-1 | 13 | once | TRBD2 | TRBV20-1 | TGCAGGGGAGTGACTAGCGGGAGCTATGAGCAGTTCTTC | CRGVTSGSYEQFF
TRBJ1-5 | 15 | - | - | TRBV4-1 | TGTGCCAGCAGCCAAGAGTCGTATAGCAATCAGCCCCAGCATTTT | CASSQESYSNQPQHF
TRBJ2-5 | 14 | - | - | TRBV7-6 | TGTGCCAGCAGTCCCATCGGAGGAAAAGAGACCCAGTACTTC | CASSPIGGKETQYF
TRBJ2-7 | 15 | - | - | TRBV18 | TGTGCCAGCTCATTAACCACGGGCACGTCCTACGAGCAGTACTTC | CASSLTTGTSYEQYF
TRBJ2-1 | 17 | few | - | TRBV7-6 | TGTGCCAGCAGCTCCCGGGTACAGGGAAGAGGCATCAGTGAGCAGTTCTTC | CASSSRVQGRGISEQFF
TRBJ2-2 | 14 | - | - | TRBV10-1 | TGCGCTACCGGGGCGACTCGGAACACCGGGGAGCTGTTTTTT | CATGATRNTGELFF
TRBJ1-1 | 13 | few | - | TRBV7-2 | TGTGCCAGCAGCTATAACCCGAACACTGAAGCTTTCTTT | CASSYNPNTEAFF
TRBJ1-4 | 15 | few | - | TRBV19 | TGTGCCAGTAGTGAACCGATCGCAACTAATGAAAAACTGTTTTTT | CASSEPIATNEKLFF
TRBJ1-2 | 12 | - | - | TRBV19 | TGTGCCAGACACCCCAGGTGCGATGGCTACACCTTC | CARHPRCDGYTF
TRBJ2-2 | 15 | - | - | TRBV19 | TGTGCCAGTACCCTGGGCAGCGCGAACACCGGGGAGCTGTTTTTT | CASTLGSANTGELFF
TRBJ2-7 | 17 | - | TRBD2 | TRBV7-6 | TGTGCCAGCAGCAAACACGAACTAGCGGGAGGGAACCACGAGCAGTACTTC | CASSKHELAGGNHEQYF
TRBJ2-2 | 14 | many | - | TRBV7-2 | TGTGCCAGCAGCCTGGGGTGGGTTACCGGGGAGCTGTTTTTT | CASSLGWVTGELFF